This TCR beta chain appears in the sequencing data of a study of cytomegalovirus exposure and HLA in healthy donors. Regarding the study as a whole: In most subjects, TCR beta sequences reportedly gave accurate predictions of HLA-A and HLA-B alleles.

PCR involved 60 Vbeta and 13 Jbeta primers. Sequenced by immunoSEQ multiplex PCR; TCRdb stores in-frame clones only, minus some. Seen here are about 160,000 clones, 80% observed once, and the top ten hold about 9.6%. Regarding this clone: Its antigen is not known.

V dropped 5 bases and J dropped 0 bases, with 10 bases sitting between them. Germline V lookup: CDR1 MNHNS, CDR2 SASEGT. The CDR3 has 14 amino acids. Sequenced: PBMCs. The sequence was collected from a man in his late teens or twenties in good health and CMV-seropositive. The genes are TRBV6-1 and TRBJ1-2; D gene uncertain. This CDR3 is CASSRDTSNYGYTF. The CDR3 region has the DNA TGTGCCAGCAGTAGAGACACTTCTAACTATGGCTACACCTTC.